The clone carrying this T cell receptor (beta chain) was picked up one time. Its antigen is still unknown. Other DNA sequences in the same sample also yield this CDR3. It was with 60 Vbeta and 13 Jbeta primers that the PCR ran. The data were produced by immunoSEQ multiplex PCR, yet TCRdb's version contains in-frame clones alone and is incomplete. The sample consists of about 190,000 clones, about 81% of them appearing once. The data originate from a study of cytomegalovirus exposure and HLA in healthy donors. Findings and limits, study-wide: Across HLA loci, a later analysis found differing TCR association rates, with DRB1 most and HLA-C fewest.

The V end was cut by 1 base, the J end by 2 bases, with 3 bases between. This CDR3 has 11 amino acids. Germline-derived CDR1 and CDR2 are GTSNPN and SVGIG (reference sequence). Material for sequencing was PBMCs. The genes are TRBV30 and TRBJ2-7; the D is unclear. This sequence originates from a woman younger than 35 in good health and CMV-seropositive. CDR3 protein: CAWSGAYEQYF. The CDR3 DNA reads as TGTGCCTGGAGTGGAGCCTACGAGCAGTACTTC.